The T cell receptor (beta chain) described here comes from a study of shared clonotypes between healthy human individuals. General observations from the study: Sequencing depth was expected to influence donor clonotype sharing.

Details on this clone: As yet, its antigen is unknown.

For every subset, genomic DNA was evenly distributed across several immunoSEQ plates. Original processing notes: Junction-only sequences produced by ImmunoSEQ had no quality scores, so filtering differed. Clones were sequenced by immunoSEQ multiplex PCR, and TCRdb holds only the in-frame ones, with some missing. V and J calls and clone size are copied from that table; D and trimming were computed from the DNA. The sample lists about 560,000 clones, around 77% seen once, with about 12% in the top ten. What was sequenced was PBMCs. The receptor was isolated from a woman between 35 and 50 years old in good health. Some clones in this sample may be carry-over from other donors' samples.

The CDR3 spells CASSHRRGTNTEAFF. CDR3 in DNA: TGCGCCAGCAGCCATCGAAGGGGCACGAACACTGAAGCTTTCTTT. This chain connects TRBV4-1 to TRBJ1-1; weak D call: TRBD1 (5 bases). The CDR3 extends over 15 amino acids. V was shortened by 3 bases and J by 1 base, with 12 bases between the two germline ends. Germline CDR1 MGHRA, CDR2 YSYEKL.